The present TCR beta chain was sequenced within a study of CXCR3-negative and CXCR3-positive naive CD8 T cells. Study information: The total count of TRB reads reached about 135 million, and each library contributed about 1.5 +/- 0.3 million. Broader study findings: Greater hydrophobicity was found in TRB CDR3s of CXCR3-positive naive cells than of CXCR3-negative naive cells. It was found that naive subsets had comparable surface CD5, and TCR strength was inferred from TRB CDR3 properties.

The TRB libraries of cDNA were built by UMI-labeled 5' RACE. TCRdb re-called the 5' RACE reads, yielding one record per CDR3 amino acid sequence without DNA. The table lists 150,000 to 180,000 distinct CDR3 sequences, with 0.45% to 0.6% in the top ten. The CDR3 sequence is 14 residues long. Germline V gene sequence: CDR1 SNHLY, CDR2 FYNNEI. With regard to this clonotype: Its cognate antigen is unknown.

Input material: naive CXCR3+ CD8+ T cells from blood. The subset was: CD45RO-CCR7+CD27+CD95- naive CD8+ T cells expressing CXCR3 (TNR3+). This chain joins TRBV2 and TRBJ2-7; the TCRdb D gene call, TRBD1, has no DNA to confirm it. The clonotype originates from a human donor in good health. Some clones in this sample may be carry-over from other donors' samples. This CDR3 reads CASPPSRGSYEQYF. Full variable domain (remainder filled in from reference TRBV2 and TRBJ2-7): EPEVTQTPSHQVTQMGQEVILRCVPISNHLYFYWYRQILGQKVEFLVSFYNNEISEKSEIFDDQFSVERPDGSNFTLKIRSTKLEDSAMYFCASPPSRGSYEQYFGPGTRLTVT.